This T cell receptor beta chain was recorded in a study of blood T cell repertoires in COVID-19. Across the study: Samples came from the United States, Italy and Spain, spanning acute and convalescent COVID-19. PBMCs, B-cell-depleted T cells, or T cells were the source of the cDNA or gDNA that made up the material.

Clones were read by immunoSEQ multiplex PCR, and TCRdb kept only the in-frame ones, dropping some. Among over 75,000 clones listed, over 65% were seen once. Germline-derived CDR1 and CDR2 are LNHDA and SQIVND (reference sequence). CDR3 length equals 16 residues. The trim removed 3 bases at V and 0 bases at J, leaving 5 bases unmatched. J is TRBJ1-5 and V is TRBV19; 7 bases map to TRBD1. This TCR came from a human donor in a cohort sampled during active COVID-19. Material for sequencing was peripheral blood. CDR3 residues: CASSIGTALSNQPQHF. CDR3 DNA sequence: TGTGCCAGTAGTATTGGGACAGCGCTTAGCAATCAGCCCCAGCATTTT.